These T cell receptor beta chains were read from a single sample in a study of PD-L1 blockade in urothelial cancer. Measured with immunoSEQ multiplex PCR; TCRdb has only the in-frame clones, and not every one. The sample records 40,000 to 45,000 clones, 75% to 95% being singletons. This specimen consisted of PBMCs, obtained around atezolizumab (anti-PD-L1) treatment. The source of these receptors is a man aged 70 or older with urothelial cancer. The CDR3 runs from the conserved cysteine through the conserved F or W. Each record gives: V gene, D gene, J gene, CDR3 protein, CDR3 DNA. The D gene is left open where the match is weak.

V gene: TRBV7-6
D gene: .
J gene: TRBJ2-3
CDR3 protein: CASSAGAQITQYF
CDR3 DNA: TGTGCCAGCAGCGCAGGGGCCCAGATAACGCAGTATTTT

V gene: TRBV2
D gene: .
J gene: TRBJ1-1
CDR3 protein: CASSVLGAAEAFF
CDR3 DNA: TGTGCCAGCAGTGTTCTAGGGGCGGCTGAAGCTTTCTTT

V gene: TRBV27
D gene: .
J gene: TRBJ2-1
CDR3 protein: CASSLSGGPYNEQFF
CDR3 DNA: TGTGCCAGCAGTTTATCAGGGGGTCCCTACAATGAGCAGTTCTTC

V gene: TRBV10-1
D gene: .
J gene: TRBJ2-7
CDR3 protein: CASSLNSYEQYF
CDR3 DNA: TGCGCCAGCTCACTAAACTCCTACGAGCAGTACTTC

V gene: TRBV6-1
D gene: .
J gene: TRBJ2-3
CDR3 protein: CASTIPGTDTQYF
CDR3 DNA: TGTGCCAGCACTATTCCGGGAACAGATACGCAGTATTTT

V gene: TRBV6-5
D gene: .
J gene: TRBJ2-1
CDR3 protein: CASRPSTGGYNEQFF
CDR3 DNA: TGTGCCAGCAGACCTAGCACCGGGGGCTACAATGAGCAGTTCTTC

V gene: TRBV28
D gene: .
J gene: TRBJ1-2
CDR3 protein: CASNERGAIERYTF
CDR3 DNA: TGTGCCAGCAACGAAAGAGGAGCCATAGAACGCTACACCTTC

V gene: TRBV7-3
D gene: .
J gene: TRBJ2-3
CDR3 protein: CASSLGGLGTDTQYF
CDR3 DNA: TGTGCCAGCTCCCTCGGGGGGCTTGGCACAGATACGCAGTATTTT

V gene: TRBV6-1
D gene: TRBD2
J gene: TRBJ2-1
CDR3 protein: CASSEGGSGRTYNEQFF
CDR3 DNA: TGTGCCAGCAGTGAAGGGGGAAGCGGGAGGACCTACAATGAGCAGTTCTTC

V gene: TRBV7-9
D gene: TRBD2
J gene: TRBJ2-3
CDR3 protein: CASSLAASGSRGTQYF
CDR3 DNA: TGTGCCAGCAGCTTAGCGGCTAGCGGGAGTAGGGGTACGCAGTATTTT

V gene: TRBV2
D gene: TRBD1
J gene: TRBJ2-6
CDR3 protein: CASRGGQGTNVLTF
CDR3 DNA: TGTGCCAGCAGGGGAGGACAGGGGACCAACGTCCTGACTTTC

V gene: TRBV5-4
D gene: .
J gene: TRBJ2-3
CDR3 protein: CASSLSPFRGYADTQYF
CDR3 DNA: TGTGCCAGCAGCTTAAGCCCATTCCGGGGTTATGCAGATACGCAGTATTTT

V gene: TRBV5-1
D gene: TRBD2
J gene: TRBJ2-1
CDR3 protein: CASSPGLAGVEGEQFF
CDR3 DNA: TGCGCCAGCAGCCCGGGACTAGCGGGAGTAGAAGGTGAGCAGTTCTTC

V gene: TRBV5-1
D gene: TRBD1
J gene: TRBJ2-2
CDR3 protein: CASSPDRGAATGELFF
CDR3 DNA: TGCGCCAGCAGCCCTGACAGGGGGGCCGCCACCGGGGAGCTGTTTTTT

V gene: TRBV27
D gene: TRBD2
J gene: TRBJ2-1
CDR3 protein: CASSFALAGDSNEQFF
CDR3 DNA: TGTGCCAGCAGTTTCGCCCTAGCGGGAGATTCAAATGAGCAGTTCTTC

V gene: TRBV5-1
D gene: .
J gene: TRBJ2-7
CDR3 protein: CASSLARGYEQYF
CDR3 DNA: TGCGCCAGCAGCTTGGCTCGGGGATACGAGCAGTACTTC

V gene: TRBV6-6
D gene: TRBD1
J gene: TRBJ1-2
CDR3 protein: CASSYNRGYNYGYTF
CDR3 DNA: TGTGCCAGCAGTTACAACAGGGGATACAACTATGGCTACACCTTC

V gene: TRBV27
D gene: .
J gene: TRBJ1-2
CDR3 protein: CASSMAGTQRGYTF
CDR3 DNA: TGTGCCAGCAGTATGGCAGGAACACAACGGGGCTACACCTTC

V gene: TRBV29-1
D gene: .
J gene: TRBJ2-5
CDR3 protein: CSATTGGAETQYF
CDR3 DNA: TGCAGCGCCACGACGGGGGGCGCCGAGACCCAGTACTTC

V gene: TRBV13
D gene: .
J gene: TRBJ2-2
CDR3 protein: CASSPLWVDNHPGELFF
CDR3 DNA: TGTGCCAGCAGCCCCCTTTGGGTGGACAATCACCCTGGGGAGCTGTTTTTT

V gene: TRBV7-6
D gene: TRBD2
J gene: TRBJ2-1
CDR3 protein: CASSRWTSGSSYNEQFF
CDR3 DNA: TGTGCCAGCAGCCGCTGGACTAGCGGGAGCTCCTACAATGAGCAGTTCTTC

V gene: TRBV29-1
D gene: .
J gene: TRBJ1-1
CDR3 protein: CSAGHGGATEAFF
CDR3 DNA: TGCAGCGCGGGACATGGGGGAGCCACTGAAGCTTTCTTT

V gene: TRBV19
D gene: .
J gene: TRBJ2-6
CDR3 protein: CASSFTTGAANVLTF
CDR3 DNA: TGTGCCAGTAGTTTTACTACAGGAGCCGCCAACGTCCTGACTTTC

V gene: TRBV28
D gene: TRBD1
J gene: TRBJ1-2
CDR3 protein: CASTTGTGRVYGYTF
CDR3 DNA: TGTGCCAGCACTACCGGGACAGGCCGGGTATATGGCTACACCTTC

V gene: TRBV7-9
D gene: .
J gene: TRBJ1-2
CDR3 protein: CASSLAAQGGHGYTF
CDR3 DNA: TGTGCCAGCAGCTTAGCGGCGCAGGGAGGGCATGGCTACACCTTC

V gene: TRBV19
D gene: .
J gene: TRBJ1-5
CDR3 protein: CASSIDRGAQPQHF
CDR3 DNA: TGTGCCAGTAGTATAGATCGGGGAGCTCAGCCCCAGCATTTT

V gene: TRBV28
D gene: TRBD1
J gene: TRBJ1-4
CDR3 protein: CAARGGGSTNEKLFF
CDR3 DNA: TGTGCCGCCCGAGGGGGCGGTTCGACTAATGAAAAACTGTTTTTT

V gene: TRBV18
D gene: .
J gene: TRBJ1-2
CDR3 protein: CASSPEAGGYGYTF
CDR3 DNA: TGTGCCAGCTCACCAGAAGCAGGTGGCTATGGCTACACCTTC

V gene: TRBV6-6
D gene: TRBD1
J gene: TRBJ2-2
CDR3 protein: CASSFFGTANTGELFF
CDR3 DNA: TGTGCCAGCAGTTTCTTCGGGACAGCGAACACCGGGGAGCTGTTTTTT

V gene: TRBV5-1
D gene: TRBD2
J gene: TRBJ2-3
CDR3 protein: CASSLAGSTDTQYF
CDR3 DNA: TGCGCCAGCAGCTTAGCGGGGAGCACAGATACGCAGTATTTT

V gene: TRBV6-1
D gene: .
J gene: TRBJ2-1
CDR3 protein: CASRTDWSYNEQFF
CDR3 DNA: TGTGCCAGCAGGACCGACTGGTCCTACAATGAGCAGTTCTTC

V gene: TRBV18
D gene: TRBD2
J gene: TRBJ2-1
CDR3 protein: CASSPPVVAGVFNEQFF
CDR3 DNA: TGTGCCAGCTCACCACCGGTGGTAGCGGGAGTCTTCAATGAGCAGTTCTTC

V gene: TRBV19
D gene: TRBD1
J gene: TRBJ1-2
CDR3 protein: CASSMGTGGLDGYTF
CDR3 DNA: TGTGCCAGTAGTATGGGGACAGGGGGTCTGGATGGCTACACCTTC

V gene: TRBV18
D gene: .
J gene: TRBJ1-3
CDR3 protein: CASSPVTGSGNTIYF
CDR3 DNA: TGTGCCAGCTCACCGGTAACAGGCTCTGGAAACACCATATATTTT

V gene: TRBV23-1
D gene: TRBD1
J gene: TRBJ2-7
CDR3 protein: CASSQSNSGTDPYEQYF
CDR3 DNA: TGCGCCAGCAGTCAATCAAACAGTGGGACAGACCCCTACGAGCAGTACTTC

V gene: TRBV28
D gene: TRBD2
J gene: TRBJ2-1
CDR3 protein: CASSLGLAGSNEQFF
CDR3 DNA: TGTGCCAGCAGTTTAGGCCTAGCGGGAAGCAATGAGCAGTTCTTC